Presented here are 17 T cell receptor beta chains from one specimen sequenced in a study of T cell repertoires in cytomegalovirus infection. TCRdb used MiXCR to reprocess the reads, holding one entry per CDR3 protein. The profile shows some 600,000 distinct CDR3 sequences, more than 20% of them singletons. The sample taken for sequencing was CD8+ T cells from PBMCs. The receptor source for this set is a human donor in good health (CMV status not recorded). Some clones in this sample may be carry-over from other donors' samples.

This clonotype was seen only a few times. This sequence joins TRBV6-2 or TRBV6-3 and TRBJ2-7; D is ambiguous. CDR3 length: 15 amino acids. The V gene lost 6 bases and the J gene lost 0 bases, with 15 bases spanning the gap. Per germline, CDR1 MNHEY and CDR2 SVGEGT. The CDR3 DNA follows: TGTGCCAGCAGCAAATACCTGGAGAGCTCCTACGAGCAGTACGTC. Translation: CASSKYLESSYEQYV.

There are a few counts of this clonotype. CDR3 loop: CASSIGLVVHEQFF. CDR3 nucleotides: TGTGCCAGTAGTATAGGGCTAGTGGTCCATGAGCAGTTCTTC. This chain joins TRBV19 and TRBJ2-1; D not resolved. The CDR3 is 14 amino acids. V was cut by 1 base and J by 8 bases, with 12 bases left in between. Germline V gives CDR1 LNHDA, CDR2 SQIVND (reference sequence).

The table lists this clonotype with a few counts. The V and J genes are TRBV5-1 and TRBJ2-3, with a possible D match to TRBD1 (6 bases). The CDR3 covers 14 residues. V was cut by 5 bases and J by 3 bases, with 13 bases left in between. Germline lookup yields CDR1 SGHRS and CDR2 YFSETQ. The DNA of the CDR3 is TGCGCCAGCAGAGCCCCAGGGGAAACAGATACGCAGTATTTT. Its translation is CASRAPGETDTQYF.

J is TRBJ2-1 and V is TRBV10-3, with D tentatively TRBD1 or TRBD2 (5 bases each). Germline CDR1 ENHRY, CDR2 SYGVKD. Between the trimmed V and J ends, which lost 0 bases and 3 bases, there was a span of 9 bases. The CDR3 totals 15 residues. The CDR3 loop is CAISESRGDYNEQFF. In DNA, the CDR3 is TGTGCCATCAGTGAGTCACGGGGCGACTACAATGAGCAGTTCTTC.

The V and J genes are TRBV27 and TRBJ1-5; D is unresolved. The V end lost 6 bases, the J end lost 0 bases, and 9 bases lay between the germline ends. Germline values: CDR1 MNHEY, CDR2 SMNVEV (reference sequence). This CDR3 has 14 residues. The DNA for the CDR3 is TGTGCCAGCAGCCCAGACTATAGCAATCAGCCCCAGCATTTT. Its translation: CASSPDYSNQPQHF.

This clonotype was picked up many times. J is TRBJ2-1 and V is TRBV7-2; 8 bases fit TRBD2. The CDR3 contains 15 residues. V lost 3 bases, J lost 7 bases, and 8 bases stayed unmatched. The V gene's germline CDR1 is SGHTA and CDR2 FQGNSA. CDR3 in amino acids: CASSLERSGGNEQFF. In DNA, the CDR3 is TGTGCCAGCAGCTTGGAGAGGTCGGGGGGGAATGAGCAGTTCTTC.

Remarks on this clonotype: With a much larger clone just one base away, this may be a read error. Without the conserved terminal phenylalanine or tryptophan, this CDR3 likely stems from a read error. The rearrangement joins TRBV27 to TRBJ2-1; either TRBD1 or TRBD2 may supply D (5 bases each). This CDR3 has 14 amino acids. Per germline, CDR1 MNHEY and CDR2 SMNVEV (reference sequence). V was trimmed by 4 bases and J by 5 bases, leaving 12 bases between them. For the CDR3, the DNA is TGTGCCAGCAGTTACACGGGACCCAACAATGAGCAGTTCTCC. Translation gives CASSYTGPNNEQFS.

This clonotype was observed a few times. The CDR3 DNA reads as TGTGCCAGCACCGGACGGGTGAATGAGCAGTTCTTC. Translating gives CASTGRVNEQFF. The gene calls are TRBV11-2 and TRBJ2-1; D is undetermined. V lost 7 bases, J lost 7 bases, and 11 bases lay in between. The CDR3 covers 12 residues. Germline V gene data show CDR1 as SGHAT and CDR2 as FQNNGV.

This clonotype came up a few times. The CDR3 region has the DNA TGTGCCAGCAGCAGCGGGGGGAGGATTGGAAATGAGCAGTTCTTC. It specifies CASSSGGRIGNEQFF. The V and J genes are TRBV27 and TRBJ2-1; 9 bases line up with TRBD2. The V gene's germline CDR1 is MNHEY and CDR2 SMNVEV (reference sequence). CDR3 length: 15 residues. The V segment lost 6 bases and the J segment 7 bases; nucleotides outside the gene matches: 10.

This clonotype was seen a handful of times. CDR3 in DNA: TGTGCCAGCAGTTACGGCGACACCTATGGAACAGATACGCAGTATTTT. Translation: CASSYGDTYGTDTQYF. The chain is built from TRBV6-5 and TRBJ2-3; D gene ambiguous. CDR1 is MNHEY and CDR2 is SVGAGI in the germline V gene. V gave up 2 bases and J gave up 3 bases, with 15 bases separating them. The CDR3 spans 16 residues.

The chain couples TRBV6-5 to TRBJ2-5, with D hard to call. Germline CDR1 MNHEY, CDR2 SVGAGI. The CDR3 spans 15 residues. V was pared by 0 bases and J by 4 bases, with 12 bases between. Here the CDR3 reads CASSYSSVTLETQYF. The CDR3 DNA is TGTGCCAGCAGTTACTCTTCGGTCACGTTAGAGACCCAGTACTTC.

This clonotype was recorded a few times. V is TRBV28 and J is TRBJ2-1; a weak D match, TRBD1 (5 bases). Trimming removed 5 bases at V and 2 bases at J, with 16 bases between. The CDR3 contains 16 residues. CDR1 MDHEN and CDR2 SYDVKM come from the germline V gene. As DNA, the CDR3 is TGTGCCAGCAGTCTGCCGGGCAGGGTAGCCTACAATGAGCAGTTCTTC. Its translation is CASSLPGRVAYNEQFF. The whole variable domain, remainder taken from reference TRBV28 and TRBJ2-1, is DVKVTQSSRYLVKRTGEKVFLECVQDMDHENMFWYRQDPGLGLRLIYFSYDVKMKEKGDIPEGYSVSREKKERFSLILESASTNQTSMYLCASSLPGRVAYNEQFFGPGTRLTVL.

This sequence joins TRBV28 and TRBJ1-2, with unresolved D. With 7 bases removed from V and 1 base from J, the gap between germline ends came to 13 bases. This CDR3 region has 14 residues. Germline assignment: CDR1 MDHEN and CDR2 SYDVKM. CDR3 loop: CASMARSYNYGYTF. The CDR3 bases are TGTGCCAGCATGGCTCGGTCCTATAACTATGGCTACACCTTC.

This clonotype was found a few times. This sequence joins TRBV7-1 and TRBJ2-3; no clear D gene. Being an ORF, TRBV7-1 has a function that is uncertain. V was clipped by 4 bases and J by 4 bases, with 9 bases between them. The CDR3 loop spans 13 amino acids. CDR3: CASSWGSADTQYF. CDR3 in DNA: TGTGCCAGCAGCTGGGGTAGTGCAGATACGCAGTATTTT.

Many counts were recorded for this clonotype. This chain uses TRBV6-1 with TRBJ1-1; 9 bases fit TRBD1. After removal of 5 bases from V and 3 bases from J, the junction contained 10 bases not matched to a gene. The CDR3 is made up of 16 amino acids. Germline V gene data show CDR1 as MNHNS and CDR2 as SASEGT. DNA for the CDR3: TGTGCCAGCAGTTCGTCCGGGACAGGGTGGGACACTGAAGCTTTCTTT. This gives the protein CASSSSGTGWDTEAFF.

V usage is TRBV6-1 and J usage is TRBJ2-2, with TRBD2 matching over 8 bases. The CDR3 length is 16 residues. Germline CDR1 and CDR2: MNHNS and SASEGT. Trimming removed 3 bases from V and 4 bases from J; junction bases left unmatched: 7. CDR3 sequence: CASSDPPGGITGELFF. The CDR3 nucleotides read TGTGCCAGCAGTGACCCCCCGGGGGGGATCACCGGGGAGCTGTTTTTT.

This clonotype was seen only a few times. The CDR3 DNA is TGCGCCAGCAGCCAAGATGAGGGGCATTTAGGAGATACGCAGTATTTT. This sequence encodes CASSQDEGHLGDTQYF. The V and J genes are TRBV4-1 and TRBJ2-3; perhaps D is TRBD1 or TRBD2 (5 bases each). The CDR3 covers 16 residues. Germline V CDR1 and CDR2: MGHRA, YSYEKL. V was trimmed by 0 bases and J by 5 bases, leaving 15 bases between them.